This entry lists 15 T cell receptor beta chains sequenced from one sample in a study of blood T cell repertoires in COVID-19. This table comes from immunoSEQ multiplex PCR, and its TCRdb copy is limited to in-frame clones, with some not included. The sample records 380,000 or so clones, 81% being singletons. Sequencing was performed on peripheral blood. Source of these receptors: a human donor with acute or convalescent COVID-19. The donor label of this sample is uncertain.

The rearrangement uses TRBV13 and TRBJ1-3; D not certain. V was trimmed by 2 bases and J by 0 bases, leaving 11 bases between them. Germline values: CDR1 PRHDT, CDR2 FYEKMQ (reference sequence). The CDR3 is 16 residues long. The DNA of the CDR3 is TGTGCCAGCAGCTTATCAGGTGCTTCCTCTGGAAACACCATATATTTT. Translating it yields CASSLSGASSGNTIYF.

The CDR3 nucleotides read TGTGCCACGCTCGCCCCACAGGGCACAGATACGCAGTATTTT. It encodes CATLAPQGTDTQYF. V gene TRBV6-5 combines with J gene TRBJ2-3; TRBD1 is a possible D gene (5 bases). The CDR3 loop spans 14 amino acids. From germline, CDR1 is MNHEY and CDR2 SVGAGI. Trimming left V 10 bases short and J 1 base short, with 15 bases between.

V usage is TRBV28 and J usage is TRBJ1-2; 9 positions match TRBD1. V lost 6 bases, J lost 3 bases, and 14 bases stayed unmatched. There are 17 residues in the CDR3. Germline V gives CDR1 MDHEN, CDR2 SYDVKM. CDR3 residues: CASRPRPATGGYYGYTF. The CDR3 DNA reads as TGTGCCAGCAGACCCCGACCAGCAACAGGGGGCTACTATGGCTACACCTTC.

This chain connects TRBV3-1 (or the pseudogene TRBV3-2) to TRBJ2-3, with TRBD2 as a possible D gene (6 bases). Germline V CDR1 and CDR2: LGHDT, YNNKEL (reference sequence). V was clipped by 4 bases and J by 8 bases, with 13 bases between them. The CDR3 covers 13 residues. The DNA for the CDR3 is TGTGCCAGCAGCCCTGCTCCCGGGGGTACGCAGTATTTT. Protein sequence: CASSPAPGGTQYF.

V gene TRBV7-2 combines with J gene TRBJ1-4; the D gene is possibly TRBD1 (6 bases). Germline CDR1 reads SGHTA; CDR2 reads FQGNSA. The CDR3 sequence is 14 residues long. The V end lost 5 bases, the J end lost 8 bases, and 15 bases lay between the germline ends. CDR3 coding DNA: TGTGCCAGCAGCCCCGACGGTGGGGGCGAAAAACTGTTTTTT. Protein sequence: CASSPDGGGEKLFF.

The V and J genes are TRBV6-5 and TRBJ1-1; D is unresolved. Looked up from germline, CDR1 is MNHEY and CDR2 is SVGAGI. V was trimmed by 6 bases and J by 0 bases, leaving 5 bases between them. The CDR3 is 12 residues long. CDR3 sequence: CASRFMNTEAFF. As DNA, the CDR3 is TGTGCCAGCAGGTTTATGAACACTGAAGCTTTCTTT.

CDR3 DNA sequence: TGTGCCAGCAGCTTAGGACTAGCCTATGAGCAGTTCTTC. It is translated as CASSLGLAYEQFF. The chain is built from TRBV7-2 and TRBJ2-1; 7 bases line up with TRBD2. Germline trimming cut 1 base from V and 8 bases from J; bases unmatched to any gene: 2. CDR1 is SGHTA and CDR2 is FQGNSA in the germline V gene. This CDR3 region has 13 residues.

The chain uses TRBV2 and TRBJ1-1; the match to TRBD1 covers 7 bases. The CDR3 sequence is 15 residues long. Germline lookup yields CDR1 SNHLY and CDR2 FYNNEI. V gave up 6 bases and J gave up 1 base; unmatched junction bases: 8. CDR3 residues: CASREQGLRNTEAFF. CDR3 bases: TGTGCCAGCAGGGAACAGGGGCTTAGGAACACTGAAGCTTTCTTT.

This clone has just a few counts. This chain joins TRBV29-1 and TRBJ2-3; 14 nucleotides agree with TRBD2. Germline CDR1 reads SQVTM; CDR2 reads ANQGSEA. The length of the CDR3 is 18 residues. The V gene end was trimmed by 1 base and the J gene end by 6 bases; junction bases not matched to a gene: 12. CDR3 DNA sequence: TGCAGCGTTGAAGGAGGGGGACTAGCGGGAGTTTTGTTGGATACGCAGTATTTT. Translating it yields CSVEGGGLAGVLLDTQYF.

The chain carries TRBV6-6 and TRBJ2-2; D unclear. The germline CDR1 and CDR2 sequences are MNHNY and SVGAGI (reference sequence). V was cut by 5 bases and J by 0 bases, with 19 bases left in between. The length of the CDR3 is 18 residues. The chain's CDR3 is CASSRTPPSSSNTGELFF. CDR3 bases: TGTGCCAGCAGTCGAACCCCGCCTAGTAGCTCGAACACCGGGGAGCTGTTTTTT.

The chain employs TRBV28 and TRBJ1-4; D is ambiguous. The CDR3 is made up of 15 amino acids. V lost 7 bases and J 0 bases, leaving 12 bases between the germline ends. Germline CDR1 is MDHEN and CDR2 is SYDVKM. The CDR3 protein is CASNRGSATNEKLFF. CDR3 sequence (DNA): TGTGCCAGCAACCGGGGTAGCGCAACTAATGAAAAACTGTTTTTT.

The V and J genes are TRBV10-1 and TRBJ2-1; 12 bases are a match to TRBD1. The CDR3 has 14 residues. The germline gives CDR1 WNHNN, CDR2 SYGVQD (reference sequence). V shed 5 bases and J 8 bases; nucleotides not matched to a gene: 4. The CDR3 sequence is CASSRDRGRDEQFF. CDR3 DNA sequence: TGCGCCAGCAGTAGGGACAGGGGGCGCGATGAGCAGTTCTTC.

This CDR3 is CASSVNIGQERSEAFF. The CDR3 DNA reads TGTGCCAGTAGTGTGAATATAGGACAGGAGCGGTCTGAAGCTTTCTTT. The chain couples TRBV19 to TRBJ1-1; 7 bases fit TRBD1. The CDR3 is 16 residues long. Trimming at V came to 5 bases and at J to 6 bases, leaving 15 bases not matched to a gene. CDR1 and CDR2 (germline): LNHDA, SQIVND (reference sequence).

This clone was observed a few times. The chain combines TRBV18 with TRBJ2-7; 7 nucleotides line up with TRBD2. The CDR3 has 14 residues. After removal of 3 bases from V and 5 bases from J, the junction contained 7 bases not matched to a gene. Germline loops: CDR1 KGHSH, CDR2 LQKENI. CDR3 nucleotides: TGTGCCAGCTCACCCACAGCGGGGTTGGACGAGCAGTACTTC. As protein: CASSPTAGLDEQYF.

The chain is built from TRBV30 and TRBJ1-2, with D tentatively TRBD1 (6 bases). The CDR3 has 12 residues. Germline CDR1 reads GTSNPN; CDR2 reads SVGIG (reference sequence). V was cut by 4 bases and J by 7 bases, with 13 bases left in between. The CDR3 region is CAWTRTVCGYTF. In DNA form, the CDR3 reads TGTGCCTGGACCCGGACAGTCTGTGGCTACACCTTC.